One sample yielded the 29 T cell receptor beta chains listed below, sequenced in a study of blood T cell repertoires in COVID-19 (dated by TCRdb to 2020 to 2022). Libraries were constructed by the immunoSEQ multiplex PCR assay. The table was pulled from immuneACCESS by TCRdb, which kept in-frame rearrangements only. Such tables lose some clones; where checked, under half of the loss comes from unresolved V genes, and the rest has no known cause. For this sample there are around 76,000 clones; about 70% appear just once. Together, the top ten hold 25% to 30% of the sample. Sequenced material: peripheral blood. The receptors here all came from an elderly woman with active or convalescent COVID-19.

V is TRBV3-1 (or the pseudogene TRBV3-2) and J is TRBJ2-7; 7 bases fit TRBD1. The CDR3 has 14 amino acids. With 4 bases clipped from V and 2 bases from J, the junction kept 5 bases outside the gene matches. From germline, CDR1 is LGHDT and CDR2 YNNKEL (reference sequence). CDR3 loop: CASSLDRSTYEQYF. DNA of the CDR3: TGTGCCAGCAGCCTGGACAGGTCAACCTACGAGCAGTACTTC.

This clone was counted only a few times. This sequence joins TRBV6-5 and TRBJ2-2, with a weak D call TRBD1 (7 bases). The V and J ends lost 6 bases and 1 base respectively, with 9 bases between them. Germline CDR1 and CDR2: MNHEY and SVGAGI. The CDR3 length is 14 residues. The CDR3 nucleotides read TGTGCCAGCAGCCAGGGGGGGAACACCGGGGAGCTGTTTTTT. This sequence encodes CASSQGGNTGELFF.

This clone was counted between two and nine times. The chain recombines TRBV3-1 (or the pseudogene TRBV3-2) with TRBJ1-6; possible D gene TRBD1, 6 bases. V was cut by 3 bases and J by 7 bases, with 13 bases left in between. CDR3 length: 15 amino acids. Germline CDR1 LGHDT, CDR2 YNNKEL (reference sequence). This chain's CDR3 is CASSQGAGTNSPLHF. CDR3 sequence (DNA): TGTGCCAGCAGCCAGGGGGCAGGTACGAATTCACCCCTCCACTTT.

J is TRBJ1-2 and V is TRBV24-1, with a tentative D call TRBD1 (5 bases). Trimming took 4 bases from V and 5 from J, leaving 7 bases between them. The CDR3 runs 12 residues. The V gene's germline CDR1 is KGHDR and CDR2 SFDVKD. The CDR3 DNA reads TGTGCCACCAGTGAGGGGACTTATGGCTACACCTTC. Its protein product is CATSEGTYGYTF.

The CDR3 sequence is CASSSSYGYTF. DNA of the CDR3: TGTGCCAGCAGCTCCAGCTATGGCTACACCTTC. The chain employs TRBV7-9 and TRBJ1-2; D is ambiguous. V shed 4 bases and J shed 4 bases, with 4 bases lying between them. Germline-derived CDR1 and CDR2 are SEHNR and FQNEAQ (reference sequence). This CDR3 region has 11 residues.

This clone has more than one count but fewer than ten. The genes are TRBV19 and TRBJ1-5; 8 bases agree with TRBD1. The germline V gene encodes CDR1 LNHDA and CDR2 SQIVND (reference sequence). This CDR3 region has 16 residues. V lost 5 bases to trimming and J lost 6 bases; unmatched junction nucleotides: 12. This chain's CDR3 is CASSPFPQGGGQPQHF. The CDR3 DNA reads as TGTGCCAGTAGTCCATTCCCACAGGGGGGCGGTCAGCCCCAGCATTTT.

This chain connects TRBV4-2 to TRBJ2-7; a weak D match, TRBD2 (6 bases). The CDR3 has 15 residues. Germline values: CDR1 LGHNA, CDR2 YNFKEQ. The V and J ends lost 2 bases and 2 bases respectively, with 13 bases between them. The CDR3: CASSQLGTGAYEQYF. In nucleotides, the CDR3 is TGTGCCAGCAGCCAACTCGGGACGGGAGCCTACGAGCAGTACTTC.

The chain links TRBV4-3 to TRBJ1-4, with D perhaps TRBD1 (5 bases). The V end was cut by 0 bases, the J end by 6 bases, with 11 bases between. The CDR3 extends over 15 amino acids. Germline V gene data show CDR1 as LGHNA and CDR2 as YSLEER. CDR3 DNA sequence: TGCGCCAGCAGCCAAGACGCAGGGATAGATGAAAAACTGTTTTTT. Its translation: CASSQDAGIDEKLFF.

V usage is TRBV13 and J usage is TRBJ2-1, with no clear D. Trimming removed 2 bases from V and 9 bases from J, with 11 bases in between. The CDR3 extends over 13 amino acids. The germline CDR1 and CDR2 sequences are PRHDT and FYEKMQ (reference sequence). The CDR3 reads CASSLLHSGEQFF. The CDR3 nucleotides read TGTGCCAGCAGCTTACTACACTCGGGTGAGCAGTTCTTC.

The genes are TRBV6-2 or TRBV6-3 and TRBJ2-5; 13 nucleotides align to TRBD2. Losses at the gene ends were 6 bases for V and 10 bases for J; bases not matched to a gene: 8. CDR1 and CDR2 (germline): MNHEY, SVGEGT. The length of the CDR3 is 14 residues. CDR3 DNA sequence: TGTGCCAGCAGCCCTACTAGCGGGGGGGCCCTCCAGTACTTC. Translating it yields CASSPTSGGALQYF.

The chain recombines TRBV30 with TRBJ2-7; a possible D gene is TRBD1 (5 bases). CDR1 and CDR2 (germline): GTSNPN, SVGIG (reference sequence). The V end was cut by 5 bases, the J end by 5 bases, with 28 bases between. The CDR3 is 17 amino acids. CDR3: CAWDPRVRRRGYDEQYF. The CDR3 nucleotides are TGTGCCTGGGACCCCAGGGTAAGACGGCGAGGTTACGACGAGCAGTACTTC.

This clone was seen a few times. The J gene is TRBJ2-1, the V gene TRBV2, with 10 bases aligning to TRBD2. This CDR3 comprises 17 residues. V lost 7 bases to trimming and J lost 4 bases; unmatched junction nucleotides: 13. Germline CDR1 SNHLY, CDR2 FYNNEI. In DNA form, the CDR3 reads TGTGCCAGCACCTATAGTGGGCTAGCGGGGGTATACAATGAGCAGTTCTTC. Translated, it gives CASTYSGLAGVYNEQFF.

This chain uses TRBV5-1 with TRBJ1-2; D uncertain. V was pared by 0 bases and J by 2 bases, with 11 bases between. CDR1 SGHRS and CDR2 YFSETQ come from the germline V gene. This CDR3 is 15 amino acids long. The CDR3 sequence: CASSLVAGKNYGYTF. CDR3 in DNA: TGCGCCAGCAGCTTGGTGGCGGGAAAAAACTATGGCTACACCTTC.

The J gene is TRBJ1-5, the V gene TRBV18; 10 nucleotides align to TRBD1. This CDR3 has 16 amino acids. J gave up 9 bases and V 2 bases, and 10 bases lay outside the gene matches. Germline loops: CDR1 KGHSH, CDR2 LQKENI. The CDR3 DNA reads TGTGCCAGCTCACCAGGGACAGGGGTCTCCGACGGGCCCCAGCATTTT. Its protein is CASSPGTGVSDGPQHF.

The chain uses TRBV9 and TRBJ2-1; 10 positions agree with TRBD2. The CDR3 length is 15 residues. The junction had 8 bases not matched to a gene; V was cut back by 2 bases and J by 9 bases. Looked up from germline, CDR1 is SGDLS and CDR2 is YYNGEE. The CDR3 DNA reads TGTGCCAGCAGCGTCCGAGCGGGGGGGCTCGGTGAGCAGTTCTTC. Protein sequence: CASSVRAGGLGEQFF.

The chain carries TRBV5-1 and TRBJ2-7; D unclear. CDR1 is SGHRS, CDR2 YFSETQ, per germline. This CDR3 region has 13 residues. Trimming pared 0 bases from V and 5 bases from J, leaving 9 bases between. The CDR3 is CASSLGSLDEQYF. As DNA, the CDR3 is TGCGCCAGCAGCTTGGGGAGTCTGGACGAGCAGTACTTC.

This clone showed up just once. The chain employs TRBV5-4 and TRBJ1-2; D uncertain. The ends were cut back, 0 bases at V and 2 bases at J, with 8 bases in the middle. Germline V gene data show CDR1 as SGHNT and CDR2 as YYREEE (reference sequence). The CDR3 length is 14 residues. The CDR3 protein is CASSLGGLNYGYTF. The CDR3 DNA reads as TGTGCCAGCAGCTTGGGAGGGCTAAACTATGGCTACACCTTC.

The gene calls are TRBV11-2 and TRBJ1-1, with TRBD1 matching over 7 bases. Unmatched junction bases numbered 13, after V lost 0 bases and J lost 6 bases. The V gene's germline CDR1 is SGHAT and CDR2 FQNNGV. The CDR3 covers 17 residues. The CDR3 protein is CASSLDVSTGMGPEAFF. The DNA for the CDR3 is TGTGCCAGCAGCTTAGATGTTTCGACAGGGATGGGGCCTGAAGCTTTCTTT.

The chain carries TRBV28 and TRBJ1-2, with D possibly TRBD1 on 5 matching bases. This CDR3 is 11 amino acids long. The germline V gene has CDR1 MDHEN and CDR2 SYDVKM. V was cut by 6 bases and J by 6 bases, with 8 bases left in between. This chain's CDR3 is CASRGRDGYTF. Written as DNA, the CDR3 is TGTGCCAGCAGGGGGCGAGATGGCTACACCTTC.

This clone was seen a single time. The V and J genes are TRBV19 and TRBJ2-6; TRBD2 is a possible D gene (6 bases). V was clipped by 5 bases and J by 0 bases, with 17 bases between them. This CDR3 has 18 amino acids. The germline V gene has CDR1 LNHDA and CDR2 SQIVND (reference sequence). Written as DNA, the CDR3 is TGTGCCAGTAGTCGTCAATGGGTCGGGAGCTCTGGGGCCAACGTCCTGACTTTC. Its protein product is CASSRQWVGSSGANVLTF.

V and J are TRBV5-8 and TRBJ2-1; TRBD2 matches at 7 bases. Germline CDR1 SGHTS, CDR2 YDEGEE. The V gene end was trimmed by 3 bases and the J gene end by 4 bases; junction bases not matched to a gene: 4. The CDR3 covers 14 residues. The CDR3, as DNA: TGTGCCAGCAGCTGGGGGAGGGATTACAATGAGCAGTTCTTC. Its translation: CASSWGRDYNEQFF.

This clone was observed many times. The CDR3 loop is CASSQGSYEQYF. In DNA form, the CDR3 reads TGCGCCAGCAGTCAGGGCTCCTACGAGCAGTACTTC. The chain combines TRBV5-1 with TRBJ2-7, with a weak D call TRBD1 (5 bases). V was clipped by 5 bases and J by 0 bases, with 6 bases between them. In germline, CDR1 is SGHRS, CDR2 YFSETQ. The length of the CDR3 is 12 residues.

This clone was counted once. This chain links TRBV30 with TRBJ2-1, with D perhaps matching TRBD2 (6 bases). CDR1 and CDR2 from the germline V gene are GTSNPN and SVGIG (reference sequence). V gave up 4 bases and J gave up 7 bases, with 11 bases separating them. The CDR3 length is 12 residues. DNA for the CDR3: TGTGCCTGGAATCGGGACTCAAATGAGCAGTTCTTC. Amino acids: CAWNRDSNEQFF.

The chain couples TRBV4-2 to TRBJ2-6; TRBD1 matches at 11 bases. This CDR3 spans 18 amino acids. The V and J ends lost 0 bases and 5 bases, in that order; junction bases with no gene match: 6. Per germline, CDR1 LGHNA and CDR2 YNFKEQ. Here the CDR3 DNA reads TGTGCCAGCAGCCAAGATCTAGGACAGGGGGCTAGGGCCAACGTCCTGACTTTC. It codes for CASSQDLGQGARANVLTF.

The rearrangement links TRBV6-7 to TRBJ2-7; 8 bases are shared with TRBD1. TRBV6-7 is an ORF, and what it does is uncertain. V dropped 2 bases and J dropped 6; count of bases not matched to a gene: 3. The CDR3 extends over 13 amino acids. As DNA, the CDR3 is TGTGCCAGCAGTTACGACAGGGGCCTCGAGCAGTACTTC. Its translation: CASSYDRGLEQYF.

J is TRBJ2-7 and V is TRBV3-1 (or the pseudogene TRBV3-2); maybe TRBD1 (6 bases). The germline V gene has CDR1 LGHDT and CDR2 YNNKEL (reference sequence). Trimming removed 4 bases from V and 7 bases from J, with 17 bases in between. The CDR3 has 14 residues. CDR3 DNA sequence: TGTGCCAGCAGCCCATCCGACAGGCCCTCGGAGCAGTACTTC. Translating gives CASSPSDRPSEQYF.

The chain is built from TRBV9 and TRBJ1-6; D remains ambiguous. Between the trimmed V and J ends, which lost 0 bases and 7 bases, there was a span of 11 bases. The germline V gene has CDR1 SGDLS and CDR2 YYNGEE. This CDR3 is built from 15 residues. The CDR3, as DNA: TGTGCCAGCAGCGTAGGGTCAGCGATAAATTCACCCCTCCACTTT. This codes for CASSVGSAINSPLHF.

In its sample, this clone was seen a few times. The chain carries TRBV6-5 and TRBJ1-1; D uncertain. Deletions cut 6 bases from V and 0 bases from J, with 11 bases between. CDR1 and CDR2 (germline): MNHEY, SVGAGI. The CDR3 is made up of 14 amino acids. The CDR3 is CASRAEVMNTEAFF. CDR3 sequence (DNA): TGTGCCAGCAGGGCGGAGGTGATGAACACTGAAGCTTTCTTT.

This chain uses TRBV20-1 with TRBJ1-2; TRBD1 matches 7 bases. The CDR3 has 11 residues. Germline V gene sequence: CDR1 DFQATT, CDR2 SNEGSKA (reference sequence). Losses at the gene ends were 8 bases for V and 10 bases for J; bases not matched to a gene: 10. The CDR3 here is CSLKQGPFYTF. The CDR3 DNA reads TGCAGTTTAAAACAGGGGCCATTCTACACCTTC.